These 3 T cell receptor beta chains originate from one sample sequenced in a study of cytomegalovirus exposure and HLA in healthy donors (dated by TCRdb to the late 2010s). Libraries were constructed by the immunoSEQ multiplex PCR assay. TCRdb's version of the immuneACCESS table is confined to in-frame rearrangements and falls short of the full clone set. An unresolved V gene accounts for under half of the shortfall where checked; the remainder is of unknown origin. The sample table contains 190,000 or so clones; only one count was recorded for 80% to 85% of them. The ten most abundant clones make up under 3.5% of the sample. Sample: PBMCs. The receptors come from a woman aged 18-29 years in good health and CMV-seropositive.

This clone was observed a handful of times. The CDR3 region has the DNA TGTGCCAGCAGCTCCGGGGGGAATTCACCCCTCCACTTT. Translated, it gives CASSSGGNSPLHF. V is TRBV7-9 and J is TRBJ1-6, with D perhaps matching TRBD1 (5 bases). The length of the CDR3 is 13 residues. The V and J ends lost 4 bases and 7 bases respectively, with 8 bases between them. Germline lookup yields CDR1 SEHNR and CDR2 FQNEAQ (reference sequence).

In DNA, the CDR3 is TGTGCCAGCAGCCTAACCCCCAGCGGGCAAGCCCTCACAGATACGCAGTATTTT. Its translation: CASSLTPSGQALTDTQYF. The chain couples TRBV11-2 to TRBJ2-3; TRBD2 might be the D (6 bases). Germline CDR1 reads SGHAT; CDR2 reads FQNNGV. The V and J ends lost 5 bases and 2 bases respectively, with 23 bases between them. The CDR3 is 18 residues long.

This clone was seen a few times. The chain couples TRBV4-1 to TRBJ2-7; 13 nucleotides match TRBD2. CDR1 is MGHRA and CDR2 is YSYEKL in the germline V gene. With 5 bases clipped from V and 3 bases from J, the junction kept 10 bases outside the gene matches. The CDR3 has 17 residues. In DNA, the CDR3 is TGCGCCAGCAGCAGTTTGATAGGACTAGCGGGGGACTACGAGCAGTACTTC. This translates into CASSSLIGLAGDYEQYF.